Following are 9 T cell receptor beta chains from one sample sequenced in a study of blood T cell repertoires in COVID-19. Sequencing was performed with immunoSEQ multiplex PCR; in TCRdb, only in-frame clones are kept and a portion is missing. This sample carries approximately 260,000 clones, over 85% of them seen once, and the ten largest clones take 1.9%. Sample: PBMCs or T cells enriched from blood (not recorded which). The receptor source for this set is a woman aged 55-70 years who had recovered from COVID-19.

V is TRBV28 and J is TRBJ1-5; no clear D gene. The CDR3 contains 16 residues. Trimming pared 4 bases from V and 0 bases from J, leaving 13 bases between. Germline CDR1 and CDR2: MDHEN and SYDVKM. The DNA for the CDR3 is TGTGCCAGCAGTTCCCCCCCGGTTAGTAGCAATCAGCCCCAGCATTTT. It yields the protein CASSSPPVSSNQPQHF.

This clone has just one count. The chain recombines TRBV11-2 with TRBJ1-3; tentatively, D is TRBD1 (5 bases). Per the germline V gene, CDR1 is SGHAT and CDR2 is FQNNGV. Trimming took off 4 bases at V and 2 bases at J, with 9 bases between the two ends. The CDR3 consists of 14 residues. The chain's CDR3 is CASSSQGTGNTIYF. The CDR3 DNA is TGTGCCAGCAGCTCGCAGGGTACTGGAAACACCATATATTTT.

The chain links TRBV7-2 to TRBJ1-2, with TRBD1 matching over 7 bases. Per germline, CDR1 SGHTA and CDR2 FQGNSA. This CDR3 is 13 amino acids long. Trimming removed 1 base from V and 5 bases from J; junction bases left unmatched: 1. The CDR3 DNA is TGTGCCAGCAGCTTAGGACAGGGTTATGGCTACACCTTC. Residues: CASSLGQGYGYTF. Filled out from reference TRBV7-2 and TRBJ1-2, the complete variable domain reads GAGVSQSPSNKVTEKGKDVELRCDPISGHTALYWYRQSLGQGLEFLIYFQGNSAPDKSGLPSDRFSAERTGGSVSTLTIQRTQQEDSAVYLCASSLGQGYGYTFGSGTRLTVV.

The chain joins TRBV4-2 to TRBJ2-1, with 14 bases identical to TRBD2. Per the germline V gene, CDR1 is LGHNA and CDR2 is YNFKEQ. The CDR3 covers 16 residues. The ends lost 5 bases at V and 2 bases at J; junction bases unmatched: 2. The chain's CDR3 is CASSKTSGGAYNEQFF. In DNA, the CDR3 is TGTGCCAGCAGCAAGACTAGCGGGGGGGCCTACAATGAGCAGTTCTTC.

This chain links TRBV7-9 with TRBJ2-7; TRBD1 matches 9 bases. Losses at the gene ends were 6 bases for V and 4 bases for J; bases not matched to a gene: 7. Germline V gene lookup returns CDR1 SEHNR and CDR2 FQNEAQ (reference sequence). This CDR3 has 14 amino acids. CDR3 nucleotides: TGTGCCAGCAGACGGACAGGGGTGGGTTACGAGCAGTACTTC. This translates into CASRRTGVGYEQYF. The full variable domain, completed using reference TRBV7-9 and TRBJ2-7, is DTGVSQNPRHKITKRGQNVTFRCDPISEHNRLYWYRQTLGQGPEFLTYFQNEAQLEKSRLLSDRFSAERPKGSFSTLEIQRTEQGDSAMYLCASRRTGVGYEQYFGPGTRLTVT.

This clone was found a few times. The CDR3 coding sequence is TGTGCCAGCAGTAACGGGGGGCCTAATGAAAAACTGTTTTTT. It specifies CASSNGGPNEKLFF. The chain joins TRBV27 to TRBJ1-4; weak D call: TRBD1 (6 bases). The CDR3 consists of 14 residues. V lost 5 bases and J 3 bases, leaving 10 bases between the germline ends. The germline V gene encodes CDR1 MNHEY and CDR2 SMNVEV (reference sequence).

The J gene is TRBJ2-1, the V gene TRBV6-4; 8 bases map to TRBD2. The V segment lost 6 bases and the J segment 9 bases; nucleotides outside the gene matches: 10. The CDR3 is 14 residues long. CDR1 and CDR2 from the germline V gene are MRHNA and SNTAGT. CDR3: CASRAGGSRGEQFF. The CDR3 DNA is TGTGCCAGCAGGGCGGGAGGCTCACGGGGTGAGCAGTTCTTC.

The chain recombines TRBV2 with TRBJ1-1, with 10 bases lining up with TRBD1. This CDR3 is built from 18 residues. V was pared by 2 bases and J by 0 bases, with 9 bases of the junction left unmatched. CDR1 is SNHLY, CDR2 FYNNEI, per germline. CDR3 loop: CASSERGQGSSLNTEAFF. The CDR3 nucleotides read TGTGCCAGCAGTGAAAGGGGACAGGGGAGCTCCTTGAACACTGAAGCTTTCTTT.

This clone appeared a single time. This chain uses TRBV28 with TRBJ1-2; the D is unclear. The CDR3 contains 11 residues. V lost 5 bases, J lost 4 bases, and 5 bases lay in between. From germline, CDR1 is MDHEN and CDR2 SYDVKM. The CDR3 DNA reads TGTGCCAGCAGTCACAGCTATGGCTACACCTTC. Protein product: CASSHSYGYTF.